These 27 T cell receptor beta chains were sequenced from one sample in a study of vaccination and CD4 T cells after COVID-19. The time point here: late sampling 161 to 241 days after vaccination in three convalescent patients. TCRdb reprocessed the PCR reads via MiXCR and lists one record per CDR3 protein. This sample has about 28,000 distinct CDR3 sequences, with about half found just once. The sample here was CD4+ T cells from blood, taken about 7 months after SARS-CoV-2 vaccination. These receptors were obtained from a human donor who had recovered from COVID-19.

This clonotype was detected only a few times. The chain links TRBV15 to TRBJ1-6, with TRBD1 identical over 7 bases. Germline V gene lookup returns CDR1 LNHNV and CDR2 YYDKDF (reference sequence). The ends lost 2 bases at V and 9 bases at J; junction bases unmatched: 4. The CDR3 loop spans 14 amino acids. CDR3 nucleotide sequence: TGTGCCACCAGCAGAAGACAGGGCCCTTCACCCCTCCACTTT. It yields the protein CATSRRQGPSPLHF.

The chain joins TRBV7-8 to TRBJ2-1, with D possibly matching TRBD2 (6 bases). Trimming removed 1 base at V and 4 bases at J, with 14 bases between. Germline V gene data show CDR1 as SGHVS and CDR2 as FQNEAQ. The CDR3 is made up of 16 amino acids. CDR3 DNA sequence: TGTGCCAGCAGCTTAGAGGCGGGACGTAGATACAATGAGCAGTTCTTC. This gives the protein CASSLEAGRRYNEQFF.

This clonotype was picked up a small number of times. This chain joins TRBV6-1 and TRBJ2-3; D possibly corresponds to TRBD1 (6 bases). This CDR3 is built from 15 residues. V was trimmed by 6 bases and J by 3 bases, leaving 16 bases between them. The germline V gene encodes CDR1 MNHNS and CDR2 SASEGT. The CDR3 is CASSPPPTGTDTQYF. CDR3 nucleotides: TGTGCCAGCAGCCCCCCCCCGACAGGAACAGATACGCAGTATTTT.

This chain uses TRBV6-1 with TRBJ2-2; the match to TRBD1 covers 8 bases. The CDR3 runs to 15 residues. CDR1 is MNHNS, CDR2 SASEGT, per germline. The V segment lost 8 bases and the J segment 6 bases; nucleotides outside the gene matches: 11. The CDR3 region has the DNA TGTGCCAGCCGATACGGACAGGGTGGGGCCGGGGAGCTGTTTTTT. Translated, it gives CASRYGQGGAGELFF.

The CDR3 nucleotides are TGTGCCAGCAGAATTACAGGGAAGGGCTACGAGCAGTACTTC. This codes for CASRITGKGYEQYF. The rearrangement links TRBV6-4 to TRBJ2-7; possibly TRBD1 for D (6 bases). Per germline, CDR1 MRHNA and CDR2 SNTAGT. Trimming pared 6 bases from V and 3 bases from J, leaving 15 bases between. The CDR3 runs 14 residues.

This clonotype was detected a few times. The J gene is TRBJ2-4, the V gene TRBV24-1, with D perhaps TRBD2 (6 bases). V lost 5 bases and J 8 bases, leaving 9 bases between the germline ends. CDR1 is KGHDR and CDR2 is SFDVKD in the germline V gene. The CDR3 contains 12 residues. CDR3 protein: CATSAWGDIQYF. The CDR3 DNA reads TGTGCCACCAGTGCGTGGGGGGACATTCAGTACTTC.

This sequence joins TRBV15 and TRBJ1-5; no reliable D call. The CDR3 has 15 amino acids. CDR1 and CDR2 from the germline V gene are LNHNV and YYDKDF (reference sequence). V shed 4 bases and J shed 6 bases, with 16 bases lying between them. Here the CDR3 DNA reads TGTGCCACCAGCAAACCCCCCGGGTGGAGTCAGCCCCAGCATTTT. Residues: CATSKPPGWSQPQHF. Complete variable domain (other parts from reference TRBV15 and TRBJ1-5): DAMVIQNPRYQVTQFGKPVTLSCSQTLNHNVMYWYQQKSSQAPKLLFHYYDKDFNNEADTPDNFQSRRPNTSFCFLDIRSPGLGDTAMYLCATSKPPGWSQPQHFGDGTRLSIL.

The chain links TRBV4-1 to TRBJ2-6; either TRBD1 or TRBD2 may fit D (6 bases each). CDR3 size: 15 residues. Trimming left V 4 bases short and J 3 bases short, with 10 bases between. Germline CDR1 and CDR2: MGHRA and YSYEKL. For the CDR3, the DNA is TGCGCCAGCAGCCGGGGGGCGTATGGGGCCAACGTCCTGACTTTC. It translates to CASSRGAYGANVLTF.

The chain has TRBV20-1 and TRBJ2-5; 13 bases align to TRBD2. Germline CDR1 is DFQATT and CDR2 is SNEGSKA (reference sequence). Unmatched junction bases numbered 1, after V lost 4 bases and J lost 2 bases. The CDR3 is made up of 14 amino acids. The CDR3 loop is CSAKLAGGQETQYF. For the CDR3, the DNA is TGCAGTGCTAAACTAGCGGGAGGGCAAGAGACCCAGTACTTC.

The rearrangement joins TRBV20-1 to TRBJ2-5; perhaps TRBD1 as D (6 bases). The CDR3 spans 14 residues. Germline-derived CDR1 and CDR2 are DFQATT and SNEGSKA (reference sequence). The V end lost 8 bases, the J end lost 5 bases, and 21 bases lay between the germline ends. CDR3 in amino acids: CSYGGQGIQETQYF. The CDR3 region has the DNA TGCAGTTACGGTGGGCAGGGGATACAGGAGACCCAGTACTTC.

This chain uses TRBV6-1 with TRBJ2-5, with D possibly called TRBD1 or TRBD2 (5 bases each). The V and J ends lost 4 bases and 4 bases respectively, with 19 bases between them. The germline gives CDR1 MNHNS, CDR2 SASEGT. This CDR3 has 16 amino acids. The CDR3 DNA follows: TGTGCCAGCAGTGGAAATCTGGGGGTATTGGGAGAGACCCAGTACTTC. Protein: CASSGNLGVLGETQYF.

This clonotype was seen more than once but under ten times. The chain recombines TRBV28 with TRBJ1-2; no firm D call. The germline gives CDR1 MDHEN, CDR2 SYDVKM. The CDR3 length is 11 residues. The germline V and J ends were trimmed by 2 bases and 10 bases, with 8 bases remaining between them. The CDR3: CASSLGTAYTF. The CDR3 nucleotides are TGTGCCAGCAGTTTAGGTACAGCCTACACCTTC.

CDR3 DNA sequence: TGTGCCAGCAGTTTCGGGGCATACTCCTACGAGCAGTACTTC. Its translation is CASSFGAYSYEQYF. The rearrangement links TRBV27 to TRBJ2-7, with D tentatively TRBD1 or TRBD2 (5 bases each). CDR1 is MNHEY and CDR2 is SMNVEV in the germline V gene (reference sequence). V lost 3 bases and J lost 0, with 9 bases in between. This CDR3 is 14 amino acids long.

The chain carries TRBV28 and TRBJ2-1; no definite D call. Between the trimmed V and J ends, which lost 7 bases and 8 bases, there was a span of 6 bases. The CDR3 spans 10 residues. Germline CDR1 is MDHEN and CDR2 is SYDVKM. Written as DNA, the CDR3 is TGTGCCAGCAAGGCGGATGAGCAGTTCTTC. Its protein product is CASKADEQFF.

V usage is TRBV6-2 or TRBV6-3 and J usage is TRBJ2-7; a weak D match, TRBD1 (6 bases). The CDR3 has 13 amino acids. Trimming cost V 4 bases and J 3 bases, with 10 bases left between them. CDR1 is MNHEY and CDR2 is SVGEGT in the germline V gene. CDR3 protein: CASSLWGLYEQYF. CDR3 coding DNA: TGTGCCAGCAGTTTATGGGGGCTCTACGAGCAGTACTTC.

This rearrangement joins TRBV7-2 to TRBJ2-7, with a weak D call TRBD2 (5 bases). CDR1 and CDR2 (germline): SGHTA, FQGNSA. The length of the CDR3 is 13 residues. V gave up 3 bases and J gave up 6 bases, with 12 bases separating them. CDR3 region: CASSFQLAREQYF. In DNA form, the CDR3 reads TGTGCCAGCAGCTTCCAGCTAGCCCGCGAGCAGTACTTC. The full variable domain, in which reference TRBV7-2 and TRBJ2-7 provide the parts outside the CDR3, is GAGVSQSPSNKVTEKGKDVELRCDPISGHTALYWYRQSLGQGLEFLIYFQGNSAPDKSGLPSDRFSAERTGGSVSTLTIQRTQQEDSAVYLCASSFQLAREQYFGPGTRLTVT.

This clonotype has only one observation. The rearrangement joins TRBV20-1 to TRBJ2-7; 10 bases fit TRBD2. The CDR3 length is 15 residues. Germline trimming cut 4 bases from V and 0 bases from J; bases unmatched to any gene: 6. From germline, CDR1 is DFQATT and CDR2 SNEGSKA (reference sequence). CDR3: CSAKSLAGDSYEQYF. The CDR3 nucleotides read TGCAGTGCTAAGTCCCTAGCGGGGGACTCCTACGAGCAGTACTTC.

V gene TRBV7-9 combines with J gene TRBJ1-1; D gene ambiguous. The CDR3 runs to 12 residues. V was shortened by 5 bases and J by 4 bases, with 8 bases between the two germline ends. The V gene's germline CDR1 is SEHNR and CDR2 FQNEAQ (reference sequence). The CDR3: CASSPGSTEAFF. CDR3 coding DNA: TGTGCCAGCAGCCCCGGTAGCACTGAAGCTTTCTTT.

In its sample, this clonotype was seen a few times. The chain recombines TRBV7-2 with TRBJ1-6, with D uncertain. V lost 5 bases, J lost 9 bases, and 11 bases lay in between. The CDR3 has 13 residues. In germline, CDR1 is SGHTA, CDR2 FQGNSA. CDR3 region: CASSVVGVSPLHF. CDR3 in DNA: TGTGCCAGCAGCGTTGTTGGGGTTTCACCCCTCCACTTT. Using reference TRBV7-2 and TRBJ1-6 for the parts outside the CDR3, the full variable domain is GAGVSQSPSNKVTEKGKDVELRCDPISGHTALYWYRQSLGQGLEFLIYFQGNSAPDKSGLPSDRFSAERTGGSVSTLTIQRTQQEDSAVYLCASSVVGVSPLHFGNGTRLTVT.

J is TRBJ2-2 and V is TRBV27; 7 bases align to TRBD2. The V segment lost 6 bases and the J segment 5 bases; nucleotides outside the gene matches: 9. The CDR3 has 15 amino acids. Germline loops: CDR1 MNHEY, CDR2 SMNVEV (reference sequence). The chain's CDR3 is CASRPYMGGTGELFF. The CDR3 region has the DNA TGTGCCAGCAGGCCATATATGGGGGGGACCGGGGAGCTGTTTTTT.

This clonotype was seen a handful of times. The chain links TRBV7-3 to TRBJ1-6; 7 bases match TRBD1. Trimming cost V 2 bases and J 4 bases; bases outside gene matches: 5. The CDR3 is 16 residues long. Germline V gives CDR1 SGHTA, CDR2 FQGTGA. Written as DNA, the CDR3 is TGTGCCAGCAGCTTACGGGGACAGCTGTATAATTCACCCCTCCACTTT. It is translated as CASSLRGQLYNSPLHF.

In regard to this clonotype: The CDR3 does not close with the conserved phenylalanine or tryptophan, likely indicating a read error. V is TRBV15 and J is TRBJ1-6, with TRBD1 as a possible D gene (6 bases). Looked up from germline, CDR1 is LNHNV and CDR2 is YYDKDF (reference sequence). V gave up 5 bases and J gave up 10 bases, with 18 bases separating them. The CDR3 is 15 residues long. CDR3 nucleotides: TGTGCCACCAGCTTTGGGGCAGGGGAGGGGTCACCCCTCCACTCT. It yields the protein CATSFGAGEGSPLHS.

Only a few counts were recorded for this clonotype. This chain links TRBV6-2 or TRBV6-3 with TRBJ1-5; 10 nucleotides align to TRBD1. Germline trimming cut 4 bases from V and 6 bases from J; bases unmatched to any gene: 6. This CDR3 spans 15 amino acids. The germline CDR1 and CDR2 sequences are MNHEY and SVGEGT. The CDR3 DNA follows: TGTGCCAGCAGTTCCGGGACAGGGGTTAGTCAGCCCCAGCATTTT. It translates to CASSSGTGVSQPQHF.

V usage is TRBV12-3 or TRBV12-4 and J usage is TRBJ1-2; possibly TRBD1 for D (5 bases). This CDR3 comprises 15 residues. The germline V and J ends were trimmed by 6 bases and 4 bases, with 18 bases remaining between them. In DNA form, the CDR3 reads TGTGCCAGCAGCCAAACCCCAGGGTCGGGCTATGGCTACACCTTC. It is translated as CASSQTPGSGYGYTF.

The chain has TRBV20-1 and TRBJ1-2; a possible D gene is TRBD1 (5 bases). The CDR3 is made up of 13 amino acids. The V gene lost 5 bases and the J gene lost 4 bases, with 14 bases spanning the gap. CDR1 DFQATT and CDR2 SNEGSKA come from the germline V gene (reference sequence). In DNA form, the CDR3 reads TGCAGTGCTTGGGCCGGGACCCCCTATGGCTACACCTTC. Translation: CSAWAGTPYGYTF.

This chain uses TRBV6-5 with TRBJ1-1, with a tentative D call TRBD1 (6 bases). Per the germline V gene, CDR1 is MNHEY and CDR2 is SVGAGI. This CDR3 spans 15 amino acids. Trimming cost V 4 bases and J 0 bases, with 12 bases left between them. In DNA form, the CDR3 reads TGTGCCAGCAGTTCGACAGGTAGTATGAACACTGAAGCTTTCTTT. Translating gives CASSSTGSMNTEAFF.

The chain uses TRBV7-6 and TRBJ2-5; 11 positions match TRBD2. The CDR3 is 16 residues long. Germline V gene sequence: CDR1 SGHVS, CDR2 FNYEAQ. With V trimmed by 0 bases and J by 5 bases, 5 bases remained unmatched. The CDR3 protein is CASSLAASGRHETQYF. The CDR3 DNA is TGTGCCAGCAGCTTAGCGGCTAGCGGGAGGCACGAGACCCAGTACTTC. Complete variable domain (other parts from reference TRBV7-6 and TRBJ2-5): GAGVSQSPRYKVTKRGQDVALRCDPISGHVSLYWYRQALGQGPEFLTYFNYEAQQDKSGLPNDRFSAERPEGSISTLTIQRTEQRDSAMYRCASSLAASGRHETQYFGPGTRLLVL.